This TCR beta chain was identified during a study of cytomegalovirus exposure and HLA in healthy donors. Primers for the PCR totalled 60 Vbeta and 13 Jbeta. Generated by immunoSEQ multiplex PCR, the TCRdb table keeps only in-frame clones and is missing some. The repertoire holds about 120,000 clones, with almost 85% as singletons. Note on this clone: Its antigen is undetermined.

The V gene lost 5 bases and the J gene lost 6 bases, with 14 bases spanning the gap. The germline CDR1 and CDR2 sequences are SNHLY and FYNNEI. The CDR3 extends over 13 amino acids. Study results and caveats: There was a cluster of highly shared sequence variants that was likely a sequencing artifact. Analysis was carried out at a later point, and it linked a missense DCLRE1C variant to TCR beta V- and J-gene trimming.

This chain uses TRBV2 with TRBJ2-7, with D unclear. The clonotype comes from a woman between 18 and 29 years old in good health and CMV-seronegative. The sequenced sample was PBMCs. DNA of the CDR3: TGTGCCAGCAGTAACGGCGCGGAAATCGAGCAGTACTTC. Protein: CASSNGAEIEQYF.